This TCR beta chain was identified in a study of blood T cell repertoires in COVID-19. Study details: Researchers got acute and convalescent COVID-19 samples from the United States, Italy and Spain. Nucleic acid was either cDNA or gDNA, and it came from T cells, B-cell-depleted T cells, or PBMCs.

Unmatched junction bases numbered 4, after V lost 0 bases and J lost 5 bases. Germline CDR1 SGDLS, CDR2 YYNGEE. This CDR3 has 15 residues. Original handling: Reference gene primer amplification yielded estimated nucleated cell counts. Sequencing used immunoSEQ multiplex PCR; TCRdb keeps in-frame clones, though not all of them. For V, J and clone size, that table is used; D and trimming come from the DNA. The table has about 85,000 clones, approximately 90% seen once; the top ten hold 5% to 6.5%. This TCR derives from a man aged 55 to 70 with acute or convalescent COVID-19. The chain employs TRBV9 and TRBJ2-2, with TRBD2 matching 7 bases. The material sequenced was peripheral blood. CDR3 nucleotide sequence: TGTGCCAGCAGCGTAGGTAGTAGCGGGACCGGGGAGCTGTTTTTT. Translated, it gives CASSVGSSGTGELFF.